The source of this T cell receptor beta chain is a study of T cells in Graves' hyperthyroidism and ophthalmopathy. Template material for amplifying TCR beta CDR3 regions consisted of RNA transcripts. The HTBI primer set served for first-round RT-PCR of the TCR CDR3. TCRdb reanalysed the multiplex PCR reads using MiXCR and keeps one entry per CDR3 protein. This table has hundreds of thousands of distinct CDR3 sequences, less than 15% appearing once. In germline, CDR1 is SGHNT, CDR2 YENEEA. Between the trimmed V and J ends, which lost 4 bases and 5 bases, there was a span of 13 bases. This CDR3 contains 14 residues. This clonotype was seen many times.

The sample was blood. The sequence was obtained from a woman in her late teens or twenties with Graves' hyperthyroidism. The J gene is TRBJ2-3, the V gene TRBV11-3; weak D call: TRBD1 (6 bases). For the CDR3, the DNA is TGTGCCAGCAGCTACCAGGGGAGTATAGATACGCAGTATTTT. It specifies CASSYQGSIDTQYF.